This is a list of T cell receptor beta chains from one sample in a study of shared clonotypes between healthy human individuals. Some clones are missing from TCRdb's copy, which holds only in-frame ones; the method was immunoSEQ multiplex PCR. The sample lists approximately 510,000 clones; approximately 79% were seen once. The sample was PBMCs. Source of these receptors: a woman between 40 and 50 years old in good health. Some clones in this sample may be carry-over from other donors' samples. CDR3s include the opening cysteine and the closing phenylalanine or tryptophan. D genes are given only for firm matches. A clone size is listed for some rows: how often the clone was seen (once, few, many), or a class if it is expanded.

TRBD1,-,TRBV5-1,TRBJ1-4,CASSLAGTAVEKLFF,TGCGCCAGCAGCTTGGCCGGGACAGCGGTGGAAAAACTGTTTTTT
-,-,TRBV29-1,TRBJ2-3,CSVETGTQGDTQYF,TGCAGCGTTGAGACAGGCACTCAGGGAGATACGCAGTATTTT
TRBD1,-,TRBV5-1,TRBJ1-2,CASSADRGNYGYTF,TGCGCCAGCAGCGCCGACAGGGGCAACTATGGCTACACCTTC
TRBD1,few,TRBV19,TRBJ1-4,CASRGQGREKLFF,TGTGCCAGTAGGGGACAGGGACGTGAAAAACTGTTTTTT
-,-,TRBV7-2,TRBJ2-7,CASSFFASPSYEQYF,TGTGCCAGCAGCTTTTTCGCGTCCCCATCTTACGAGCAGTACTTC
TRBD2,-,TRBV28,TRBJ2-1,CAIPGTSGTNEQFF,TGTGCCATCCCCGGGACTAGCGGGACCAATGAGCAGTTCTTC
TRBD1,-,TRBV27,TRBJ1-2,CASSLATGEGLNGYTF,TGTGCCAGCAGTTTAGCTACAGGGGAGGGGTTAAATGGCTACACCTTC
TRBD1,few,TRBV30,TRBJ1-2,CAGTGNGYTF,TGTGCCGGGACAGGGAATGGCTACACCTTC
-,-,TRBV7-2,TRBJ2-1,CASSLAVSESYNEQFF,TGTGCCAGCAGCTTAGCGGTTTCCGAGTCCTACAATGAGCAGTTCTTC
TRBD2,-,TRBV7-3,TRBJ2-1,CASSLVGTSTYNEQFF,TGTGCCAGCAGCTTAGTGGGGACTAGCACCTACAATGAGCAGTTCTTC
-,-,TRBV20-1,TRBJ2-7,CSVRGSYEQYF,TGCAGTGTCAGGGGATCCTACGAGCAGTACTTC